Following are 16 T cell receptor beta chains from one sample sequenced in a study of T cells in Graves' hyperthyroidism and ophthalmopathy. Researchers amplified the TCR beta CDR3 regions from RNA transcripts. When the TCR CDR3 underwent first-round RT-PCR, the HTBI primer set was used. TCRdb passed the multiplex PCR reads through MiXCR, listing each CDR3 protein once. The table includes approximately 600,000 distinct CDR3 sequences, roughly 20% detected once. Sequencing was carried out using blood. These receptor sequences come from a man under 40 with Graves' ophthalmopathy.

In this sample, this clonotype turned up a few times. This chain joins TRBV4-1 and TRBJ2-1; the D is unclear. In germline, CDR1 is MGHRA, CDR2 YSYEKL. The CDR3 is 12 residues long. Trimming stripped 1 base from V and 9 bases from J, with 7 bases between. CDR3 loop: CASSQVAAEQFF. The CDR3 bases are TGCGCCAGCAGCCAAGTAGCTGCTGAGCAGTTCTTC.

The table lists this clonotype with many counts. The V and J genes are TRBV12-3 or TRBV12-4 and TRBJ1-1, with 8 positions matching TRBD1. The CDR3 has 13 amino acids. V lost 6 bases to trimming and J lost 6 bases; unmatched junction nucleotides: 6. The CDR3 here is CASRPGGAAEAFF. CDR3 nucleotides: TGTGCCAGCAGACCAGGGGGCGCGGCTGAAGCTTTCTTT.

This clonotype has ten or more counts. V is TRBV6-6 and J is TRBJ2-7; D is perhaps TRBD2 (5 bases). The CDR3 runs to 15 residues. CDR1 is MNHNY and CDR2 is SVGAGI in the germline V gene (reference sequence). V was cut by 0 bases and J by 0 bases, with 9 bases left in between. The DNA for the CDR3 is TGTGCCAGCAGTTACTCGGCGGGCAGCTCCTACGAGCAGTACTTC. It translates to CASSYSAGSSYEQYF.

The chain employs TRBV6-2 or TRBV6-3 and TRBJ2-7; 14 bases align to TRBD2. Trimming removed 4 bases from V and 2 bases from J; junction bases left unmatched: 10. Germline lookup yields CDR1 MNHEY and CDR2 SVGEGT. This CDR3 is built from 18 residues. CDR3 sequence (DNA): TGTGCCAGCAGTTGGGGGACTAGCGGGAGCCTAGGGGCCTACGAGCAGTACTTC. Translated, it gives CASSWGTSGSLGAYEQYF.

This clonotype was counted at least ten times. V gene TRBV11-2 combines with J gene TRBJ2-1; D perhaps matches TRBD2 (5 bases). The CDR3 length is 14 residues. Germline loops: CDR1 SGHAT, CDR2 FQNNGV. V was trimmed by 5 bases and J by 7 bases, leaving 15 bases between them. The CDR3: CASSLFLTGNEQFF. The CDR3 DNA reads as TGTGCCAGCAGCCTTTTCTTGACGGGGAATGAGCAGTTCTTC.

This clonotype appeared a single time. The chain links TRBV14 to TRBJ2-7, with a weak D call TRBD2 (5 bases). The CDR3 consists of 15 residues. The V gene lost 0 bases and the J gene lost 4 bases, with 13 bases spanning the gap. Germline V gene data show CDR1 as SGHDN and CDR2 as FVKESK. The CDR3 here is CASSQEGEAQYEQYF. In nucleotides, the CDR3 is TGTGCCAGCAGCCAAGAGGGAGAGGCACAGTACGAGCAGTACTTC.

This chain connects TRBV7-8 to TRBJ2-1, with 9 bases lining up with TRBD1. The CDR3 runs 15 residues. CDR1 and CDR2 (germline): SGHVS, FQNEAQ. With 4 bases clipped from V and 4 bases from J, the junction kept 5 bases outside the gene matches. The CDR3 protein is CASSSTTGGYNEQFF. The CDR3 DNA sequence: TGTGCCAGCAGCTCGACGACAGGGGGTTACAATGAGCAGTTCTTC.

This chain joins TRBV6-1 and TRBJ2-7; TRBD2 agrees at 8 bases. The CDR3 covers 17 residues. J was trimmed by 6 bases and V by 5 bases; bases with no gene match: 18. From germline, CDR1 is MNHNS and CDR2 SASEGT. The CDR3 reads CASSFTGGEVLPAEQYF. The CDR3 region has the DNA TGTGCCAGCAGTTTCACGGGGGGGGAGGTCCTGCCAGCCGAGCAGTACTTC.

With regard to this clonotype: This may be a read error, as it is one base from a much larger clone. The chain is built from TRBV11-2 and TRBJ1-1; D is possibly TRBD1 (6 bases). Germline V gene sequence: CDR1 SGHAT, CDR2 FQNNGV. The CDR3 is made up of 15 amino acids. This CDR3 is CASGLSGGRNTEAFF. Here the CDR3 DNA reads TGTGCCAGCGGCTTATCTGGGGGGCGCAACACTGAAGCTTTCTTT.

This clonotype was observed a handful of times. The chain uses TRBV24-1 and TRBJ2-1; D not resolved. Germline V gives CDR1 KGHDR, CDR2 SFDVKD. The CDR3 sequence is 14 residues long. With 9 bases removed from V and 0 bases from J, the gap between germline ends came to 11 bases. In DNA form, the CDR3 reads TGTGCCACCTCGTGGGGTAGCTCCTACAATGAGCAGTTCTTC. This encodes CATSWGSSYNEQFF.

J is TRBJ2-1 and V is TRBV28; 11 nucleotides line up with TRBD2. The V segment lost 2 bases and the J segment 2 bases; nucleotides outside the gene matches: 2. This CDR3 region has 16 residues. Germline V gene lookup returns CDR1 MDHEN and CDR2 SYDVKM. The CDR3 DNA follows: TGTGCCAGCAGTTTAACACTAGCGGGAGCCTACAATGAGCAGTTCTTC. This translates into CASSLTLAGAYNEQFF. Filled out from reference TRBV28 and TRBJ2-1, the complete variable domain reads DVKVTQSSRYLVKRTGEKVFLECVQDMDHENMFWYRQDPGLGLRLIYFSYDVKMKEKGDIPEGYSVSREKKERFSLILESASTNQTSMYLCASSLTLAGAYNEQFFGPGTRLTVL.

The V and J genes are TRBV6-1 and TRBJ2-2; no reliable D call. V was shortened by 7 bases and J by 3 bases, with 6 bases between the two germline ends. The germline V gene encodes CDR1 MNHNS and CDR2 SASEGT. The CDR3 loop spans 12 amino acids. This CDR3 reads CASTEHTGELFF. In nucleotides, the CDR3 is TGTGCCAGCACCGAACACACCGGGGAGCTGTTTTTT.

This clonotype was picked up a small number of times. V gene TRBV12-5 combines with J gene TRBJ2-1; D tentatively fits TRBD1 or TRBD2 (6 bases each). The CDR3 consists of 15 residues. Germline values: CDR1 LGHNT, CDR2 FRNRAP. V lost 1 base and J 10 bases, leaving 17 bases between the germline ends. CDR3 bases: TGTGCTAGTGGTTTGGCCGTGGGGGCGGGGCTAGAGCAGTTCTTC. Protein product: CASGLAVGAGLEQFF.

This clonotype was observed a handful of times. The chain uses TRBV11-1 and TRBJ2-3; D is possibly TRBD2 (5 bases). The CDR3 consists of 13 residues. Trimming shortened V by 8 bases and J by 3 bases, and 12 bases separated the two germline ends. Germline CDR1 is SGHAT and CDR2 is FQDESV (reference sequence). CDR3 in amino acids: CASLRPGTDTQYF. CDR3 coding DNA: TGTGCCAGCCTGAGACCGGGGACAGATACGCAGTATTTT.

The chain is built from TRBV27 and TRBJ1-1, with 8 bases fitting TRBD1. The CDR3 spans 15 residues. Germline V gene sequence: CDR1 MNHEY, CDR2 SMNVEV (reference sequence). The ends lost 2 bases at V and 2 bases at J; junction bases unmatched: 4. CDR3 loop: CASSLRQGPNTEAFF. DNA for the CDR3: TGTGCCAGCAGTTTAAGACAGGGGCCAAACACTGAAGCTTTCTTT.

The chain joins TRBV5-1 to TRBJ2-1; TRBD2 aligns across 15 bases. Germline assignment: CDR1 SGHRS and CDR2 YFSETQ. V was clipped by 4 bases and J by 6 bases; unmatched bases: 8. CDR3 length: 17 residues. CDR3 region: CASSLPGLAGGGNEQFF. The CDR3 DNA reads as TGCGCCAGCAGCCTACCGGGACTAGCGGGAGGAGGCAATGAGCAGTTCTTC.